Sequencing of this T cell receptor (beta chain) was carried out in a study of beta chain features in type 1 diabetes. Across the whole study: No patient-donor differences in age, gender, total cells or subset yield. Regarding the study as a whole: Equally in patients and controls, shorter templates might have been favored by PCR.

cDNA synthesis used the whole RNA isolate, giving expressed TCRB sequences. Repertoires were generated with immunoSEQ multiplex PCR, while TCRdb's copy carries only in-frame clones and drops some. The repertoire holds 150,000 or so clones, with approximately 9.9% as singletons. A word on this clone: Its specificity is unknown.

Blood was drawn once from each donor into heparinised tubes. The draws averaged around 110 mL. By way of CD45RO/CCR7/CD25/CD127/CD95/CD27, the CD4+ regulatory, stem cell-like memory, central memory and naive cells were sorted. This receptor was obtained from a woman between 18 and 29 years old in good health. Sequenced sample: central memory CD4+ T cells from blood.

The CDR3 protein is CGSGTGVHDTQYF. DNA of the CDR3: TGTGGGAGCGGGACAGGGGTACACGATACGCAGTATTTT. This rearrangement joins TRBV2 to TRBJ2-3; 10 bases match TRBD1. This CDR3 contains 13 residues. Per germline, CDR1 SNHLY and CDR2 FYNNEI. Based on the CDR3 plus reference TRBV2 and TRBJ2-3, the full variable domain is EPEVTQTPSHQVTQMGQEVILRCVPISNHLYFYWYRQILGQKVEFLVSFYNNEISEKSEIFDDQFSVERPDGSNFTLKIRSTKLEDSAMYFCGSGTGVHDTQYFGPGTRLTVL.